This TCR beta chain was captured in a study of cytomegalovirus exposure and HLA in healthy donors. Study-level points and caveats: Common viral pathogens seemed, in a later analysis, to connect with several of the most significant clusters. Donor immune exposure was known only as CMV serostatus.

The length of the CDR3 is 11 residues. Trimming removed 6 bases at V and 5 bases at J, with 8 bases between. Germline V gene lookup returns CDR1 MNHEY and CDR2 SVGAGI. The PCR was carried out with 60 Vbeta primers and 13 Jbeta primers. The method was immunoSEQ multiplex PCR; TCRdb's version includes in-frame clones alone and lacks a portion of them. The data show more than 200,000 clones, approximately 80% seen once. Comment on this clone: Its antigen is currently unknown.

The sample comprised PBMCs. The clonotype comes from a girl between 2 and 10 years old in good health and CMV-seronegative. V usage is TRBV6-5 and J usage is TRBJ2-7, with a tentative D call TRBD2 (5 bases). The CDR3 loop is CASSHGDEQYF. CDR3 sequence (DNA): TGTGCCAGCAGCCACGGGGACGAGCAGTACTTC.